This passage covers 2 T cell receptor beta chains from one sample sequenced in a study of blood T cell repertoires in COVID-19. The assay was immunoSEQ multiplex PCR, and TCRdb's table has in-frame clones only and misses some. This table has fewer than 200,000 clones, 83% appearing once. Material for sequencing was PBMCs or T cells enriched from blood (not recorded which). All receptors derive from a woman aged 45-59 years who had recovered from COVID-19.

The CDR3 DNA follows: TGTGCCAGCAGTAGTAGCGCCTATAATTCACCCCTCCACTTT. The encoded protein is CASSSSAYNSPLHF. The chain uses TRBV2 and TRBJ1-6; D not resolved. The CDR3 contains 14 residues. V lost 5 bases, J lost 2 bases, and 7 bases lay in between. In germline, CDR1 is SNHLY, CDR2 FYNNEI.

V is TRBV5-6 and J is TRBJ1-2; D may be TRBD1 (5 bases). Between the trimmed V and J ends, which lost 4 bases and 4 bases, there was a span of 8 bases. The CDR3 covers 12 residues. Germline CDR1 reads SGHDT; CDR2 reads YYEEEE. The CDR3 reads CASSPRAYGYTF. DNA of the CDR3: TGTGCCAGCAGCCCCAGGGCCTATGGCTACACCTTC.